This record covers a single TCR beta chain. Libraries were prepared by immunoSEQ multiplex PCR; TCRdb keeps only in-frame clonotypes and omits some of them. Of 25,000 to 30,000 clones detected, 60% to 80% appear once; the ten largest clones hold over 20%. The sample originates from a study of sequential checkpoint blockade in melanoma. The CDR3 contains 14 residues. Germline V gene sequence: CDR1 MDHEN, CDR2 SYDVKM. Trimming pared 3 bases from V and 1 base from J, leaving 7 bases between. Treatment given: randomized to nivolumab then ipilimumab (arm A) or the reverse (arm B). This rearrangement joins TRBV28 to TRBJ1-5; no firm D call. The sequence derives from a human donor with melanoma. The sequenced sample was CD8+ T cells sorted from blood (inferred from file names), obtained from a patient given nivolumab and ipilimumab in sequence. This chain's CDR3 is CASSFSVSNQPQHF. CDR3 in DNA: TGTGCCAGCAGTTTCTCTGTCAGCAATCAGCCCCAGCATTTT.